This TCR beta chain was recovered during a study of OX40 agonist ivuxolimab in advanced cancers. Study-wide background: From roughly 23 to 90 years was the age range, with a mean of about 56 years, and around 83% were male. Three patients, one with hepatocellular carcinoma and two with cutaneous melanoma, achieved partial responses.

This CDR3 comprises 14 residues. Germline CDR1 is MNHEY and CDR2 is SMNVEV (reference sequence). Losses at the gene ends were 6 bases for V and 2 bases for J; bases not matched to a gene: 6. Produced via immunoSEQ multiplex PCR; TCRdb's table is partial and in-frame only. The sample includes tens of thousands of clones, over 70% seen only once; the top ten take about 5.5%. General observations from the study: Among the least clonally expanded were partial responders at 0.1-3.0 mg/kg.

Notes on this clone: Its antigen is undetermined.

The specimen was CD4+ or CD8+ T cells sorted from blood, collected in a trial of the OX40 agonist ivuxolimab. This clonotype was sampled from an adult with an advanced solid tumor such as melanoma, head and neck, liver or kidney cancer. The chain carries TRBV27 and TRBJ2-5; 7 positions agree with TRBD1. CDR3 bases: TGTGCCAGCAGCTACCCGGGACAGCAAGAGACCCAGTACTTC. This gives the protein CASSYPGQQETQYF.